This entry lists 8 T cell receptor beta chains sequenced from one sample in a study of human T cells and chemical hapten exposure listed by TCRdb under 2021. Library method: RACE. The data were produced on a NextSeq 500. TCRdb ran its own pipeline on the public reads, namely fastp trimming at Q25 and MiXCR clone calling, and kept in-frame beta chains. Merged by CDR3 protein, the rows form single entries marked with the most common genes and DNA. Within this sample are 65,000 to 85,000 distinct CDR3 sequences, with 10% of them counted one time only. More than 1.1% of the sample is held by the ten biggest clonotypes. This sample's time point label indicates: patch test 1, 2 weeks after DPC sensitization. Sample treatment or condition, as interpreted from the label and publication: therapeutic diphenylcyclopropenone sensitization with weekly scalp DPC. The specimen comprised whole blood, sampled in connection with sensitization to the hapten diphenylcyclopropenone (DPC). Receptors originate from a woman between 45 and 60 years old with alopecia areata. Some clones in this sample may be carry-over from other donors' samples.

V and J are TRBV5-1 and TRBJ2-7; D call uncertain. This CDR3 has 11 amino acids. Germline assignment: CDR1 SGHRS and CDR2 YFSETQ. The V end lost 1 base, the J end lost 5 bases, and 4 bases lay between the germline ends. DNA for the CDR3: TGCGCCAGCAGCTTGAGCCACGAGCAGTACTTC. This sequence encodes CASSLSHEQYF.

DNA of the CDR3: TGTGCCAGCAGCCCCGGTCGGGGAGCGGGGCAGTTCTTC. It yields the protein CASSPGRGAGQFF. This chain links TRBV7-2 with TRBJ2-1, with D perhaps TRBD2 (6 bases). Trimming pared 5 bases from V and 12 bases from J, leaving 17 bases between. This CDR3 region has 13 residues. The germline V gene encodes CDR1 SGHTA and CDR2 FQGNSA. The whole variable domain, remainder taken from reference TRBV7-2 and TRBJ2-1, is GAGVSQSPSNKVTEKGKDVELRCDPISGHTALYWYRQSLGQGLEFLIYFQGNSAPDKSGLPSDRFSAERTGGSVSTLTIQRTQQEDSAVYLCASSPGRGAGQFFGPGTRLTVL.

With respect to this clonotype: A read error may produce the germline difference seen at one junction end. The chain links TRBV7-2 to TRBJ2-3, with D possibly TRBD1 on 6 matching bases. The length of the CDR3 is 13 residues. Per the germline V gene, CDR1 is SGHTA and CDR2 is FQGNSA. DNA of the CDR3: TGTGCCAGCAGCTTAGCGGACAGATATACGAAGTATTTT. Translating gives CASSLADRYTKYF.

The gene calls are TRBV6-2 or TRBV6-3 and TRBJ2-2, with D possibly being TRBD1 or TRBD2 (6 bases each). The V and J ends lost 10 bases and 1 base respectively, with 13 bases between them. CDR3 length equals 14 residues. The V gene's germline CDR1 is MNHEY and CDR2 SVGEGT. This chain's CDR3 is CAISGGLNTGELFF. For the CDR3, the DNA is TGTGCCATCTCTGGGGGGCTGAACACCGGGGAGCTGTTTTTT.

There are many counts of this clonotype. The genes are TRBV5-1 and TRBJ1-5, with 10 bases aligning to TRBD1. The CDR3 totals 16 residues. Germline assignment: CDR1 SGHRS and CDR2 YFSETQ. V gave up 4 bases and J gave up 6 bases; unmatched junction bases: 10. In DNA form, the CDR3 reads TGCGCCAGCAGCCCGGGCGACAGGGGGCAAGGTCAGCCCCAGCATTTT. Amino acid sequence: CASSPGDRGQGQPQHF.

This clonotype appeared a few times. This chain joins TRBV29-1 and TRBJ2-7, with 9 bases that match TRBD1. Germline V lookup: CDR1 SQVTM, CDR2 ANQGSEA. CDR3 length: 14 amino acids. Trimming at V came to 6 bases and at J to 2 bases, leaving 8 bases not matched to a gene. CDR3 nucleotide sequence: TGCAGCGTCAGCCCCGGGACAGGGCCCTACGAGCAGTACTTC. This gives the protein CSVSPGTGPYEQYF.

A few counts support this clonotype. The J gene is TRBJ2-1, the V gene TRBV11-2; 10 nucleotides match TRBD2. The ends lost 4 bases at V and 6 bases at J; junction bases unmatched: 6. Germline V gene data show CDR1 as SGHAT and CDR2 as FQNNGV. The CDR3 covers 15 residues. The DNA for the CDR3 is TGTGCCAGCAGCTCGCTAGCGGGAGTGCTCAATGAGCAGTTCTTC. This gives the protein CASSSLAGVLNEQFF.

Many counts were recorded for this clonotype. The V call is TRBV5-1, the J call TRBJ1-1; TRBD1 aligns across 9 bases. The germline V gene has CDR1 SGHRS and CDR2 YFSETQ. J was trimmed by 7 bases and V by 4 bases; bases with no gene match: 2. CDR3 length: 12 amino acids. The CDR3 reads CASSPTGGEAFF. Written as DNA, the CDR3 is TGCGCCAGCAGCCCGACAGGGGGTGAAGCTTTCTTT.